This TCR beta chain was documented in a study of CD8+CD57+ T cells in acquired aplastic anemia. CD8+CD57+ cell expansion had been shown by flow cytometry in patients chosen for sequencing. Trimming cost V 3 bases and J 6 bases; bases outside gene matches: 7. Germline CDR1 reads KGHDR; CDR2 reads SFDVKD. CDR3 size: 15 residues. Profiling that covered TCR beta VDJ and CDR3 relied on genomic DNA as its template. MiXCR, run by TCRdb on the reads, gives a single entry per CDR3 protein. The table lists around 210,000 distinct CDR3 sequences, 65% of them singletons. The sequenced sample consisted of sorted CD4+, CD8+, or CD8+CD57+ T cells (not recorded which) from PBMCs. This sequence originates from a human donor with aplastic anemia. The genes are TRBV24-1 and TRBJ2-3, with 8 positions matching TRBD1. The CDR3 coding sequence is TGTGCCACCAGTGATGAACAGGGGGAGGACGATACGCAGTATTTT. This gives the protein CATSDEQGEDDTQYF.